This section outlines one T cell receptor (beta chain) sequence together with its context. In the source study's methods: Reference gene primer amplification in the assay estimated nucleated cell counts. Profiling relied on immunoSEQ multiplex PCR, and the TCRdb table lists in-frame clones only, not all of them. That table gives V, J and clone size, and the DNA gave D and trimming. Seen here are a few hundred thousand clones, about four fifths observed once, and the top ten hold about 3.5%. This entry is derived from a study of blood T cell repertoires in COVID-19. CDR1 and CDR2 from the germline V gene are KGHSH and LQKENI. CDR3 length equals 15 residues. The V end was cut by 1 base, the J end by 3 bases, with 12 bases between. All recovered Cohort 3 donors got two negative PCRs, got clearance, or saw symptom resolution.

This chain joins TRBV18 and TRBJ1-1; TRBD1 might be the D (5 bases). Sequenced sample: PBMCs or T cells enriched from blood (not recorded which). This TCR was sampled from a man in his forties or fifties who had recovered from COVID-19. The CDR3 loop reads CASSPRIRVDTEAFF. The CDR3 DNA reads TGTGCCAGCTCACCACGTATCAGGGTGGACACTGAAGCTTTCTTT.